This TCR beta chain was recorded in a study of early T cells in non-severe SARS-CoV-2 infection (dated by TCRdb to the early 2020s). Some background on the complete study: TCR sequencing used bulk RNA from unsorted whole blood, so alpha and beta chains could not be paired.

Set within a cohort of healthcare workers in London, UK, this nested case-control study involved weekly PCR testing of nasopharyngeal swabs along with blood sampling. Between 23 and 31 March 2020, the week of the UK lockdown, healthcare workers were enrolled and then followed up weekly for as long as 16 weeks. The CDR3, from cysteine to phenylalanine, totals 15 residues. Solely the CDR3 DNA is kept, with 45 bases framed from the first base. The germline V gene sets CDR1 to MDHEN and CDR2 to SYDVKM. Relative to germline, V is 2 bases shorter and J is 4 bases shorter, with 14 bases between their ends. This clonotype was observed at least ten times. Its antigen has not been determined. Base qualities are missing; no much larger clone stands one base away. Summary of the overall study and its limitations: VDJdb matching was skewed toward anti-spike CD8 responses and likely underestimated virus-specific expansions, missing private and CD4 specificities.

Library preparation used 5' RACE. Sequencing used a NextSeq 500. Unique molecular identifiers were attached to individual cDNA molecules in the TCR library protocol so that sequencing error and PCR bias could be corrected. Both TCR alpha and beta chains were sequenced, and tight co-correlation was observed between alpha and beta sequence abundances in each sample. Under the source paper's analysis protocol: V gene, J gene and CDR3 annotation of TCR sequences was performed with Decombinator V4. Expanded TCRs were defined as changing significantly between any two time points under a Poisson model with p below 0.0001. TCR abundances were normalised to the total number of TCRs sequenced in each sample and reported as counts per million. MAIT TCRs were defined by TRAV1-2 paired with TRAJ12, TRAJ20 or TRAJ33, and iNKT TCRs by TRAV10 paired with TRAJ18. VDJdb, accessed 1 November 2021, was searched for CMV, EBV and SARS-CoV-2 annotated TCRs, with TCRs annotated for multiple antigens excluded. The public reads were reanalyzed by TCRdb: fastp trimming at Q25, MiXCR alignment, in-frame beta chains only. Here each entry gathers all rows of one CDR3 protein and keeps the most common genes and DNA. The V and J calls come from TCRdb's annotation, not from the publication. Within this sample are about 52,000 distinct CDR3 sequences, with 9.5% to 11% of them counted one time only. The ten largest account for over 10% of the sample.

This chain joins TRBV28 to TRBJ1-2; possibly the D gene is TRBD1, per 6 matching bases. The origin of this receptor is an adult who was a healthcare worker with PCR-confirmed SARS-CoV-2 infection or an uninfected control (not recorded which). Material: whole blood. The nucleotide sequence is TGTGCCAGCAGTTTAGGTTTTGGGGACACCTATGGCTACACCTTC. Its protein reads: CASSLGFGDTYGYTF.